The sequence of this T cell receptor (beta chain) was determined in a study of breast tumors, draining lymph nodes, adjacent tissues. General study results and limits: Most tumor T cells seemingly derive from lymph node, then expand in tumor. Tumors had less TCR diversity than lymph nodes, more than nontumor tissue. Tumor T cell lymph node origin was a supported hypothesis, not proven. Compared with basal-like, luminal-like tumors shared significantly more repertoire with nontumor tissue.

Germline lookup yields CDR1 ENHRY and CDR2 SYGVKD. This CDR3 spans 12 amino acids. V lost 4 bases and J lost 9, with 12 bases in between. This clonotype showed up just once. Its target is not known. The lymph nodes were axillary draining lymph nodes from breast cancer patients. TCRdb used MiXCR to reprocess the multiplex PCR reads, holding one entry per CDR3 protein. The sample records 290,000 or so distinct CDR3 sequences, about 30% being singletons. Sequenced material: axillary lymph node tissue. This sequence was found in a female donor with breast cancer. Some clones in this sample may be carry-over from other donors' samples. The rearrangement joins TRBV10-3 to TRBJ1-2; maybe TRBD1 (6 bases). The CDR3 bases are TGTGCCATCAGTGGGGGGGCCGTGAGCTACACCTTC. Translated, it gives CAISGGAVSYTF.